Each of the 6 T cell receptor beta chains below was sequenced from the same sample in a study of cytomegalovirus exposure and HLA in healthy donors. The data were produced by immunoSEQ multiplex PCR, yet TCRdb's version contains in-frame clones alone and is incomplete. Of tens of thousands of clones listed, 88% are singletons. Sequences were obtained from PBMCs. All receptors derive from a young woman in good health and CMV-seronegative.

V is TRBV30 and J is TRBJ1-2, with D possibly matching TRBD1 (5 bases). V shed 0 bases and J shed 3 bases, with 14 bases lying between them. The CDR3 extends over 15 amino acids. Germline CDR1 is GTSNPN and CDR2 is SVGIG (reference sequence). As DNA, the CDR3 is TGTGCCTGGAGTGTACGGTCAGGGTCGGACTATGGCTACACCTTC. Protein sequence: CAWSVRSGSDYGYTF.

The rearrangement links TRBV7-9 to TRBJ1-1, with a possible D match to TRBD1 (6 bases). The CDR3 has 14 amino acids. V was trimmed by 2 bases and J by 4 bases, leaving 11 bases between them. CDR1 and CDR2 (germline): SEHNR, FQNEAQ (reference sequence). The CDR3 loop reads CASSLLQGGTEAFF. Written as DNA, the CDR3 is TGTGCCAGCAGCTTACTACAGGGCGGCACTGAAGCTTTCTTT.

The chain is built from TRBV7-3 and TRBJ2-2; possibly TRBD2 for D (6 bases). Trimming removed 5 bases from V and 7 bases from J, with 14 bases in between. The CDR3 extends over 14 amino acids. The germline V gene encodes CDR1 SGHTA and CDR2 FQGTGA. The CDR3 spells CASSRSGAGGELFF. The CDR3 DNA follows: TGTGCCAGCAGCCGTTCGGGAGCGGGCGGGGAGCTGTTTTTT.

The chain recombines TRBV4-1 with TRBJ2-3, with 8 nucleotides matching TRBD1. V lost 0 bases to trimming and J lost 4 bases; unmatched junction nucleotides: 3. Germline V CDR1 and CDR2: MGHRA, YSYEKL. The CDR3 contains 15 residues. The CDR3, as DNA: TGCGCCAGCAGCCAAGAACCGGACAGGGCAGATACGCAGTATTTT. Its translation: CASSQEPDRADTQYF.

This clone was picked up a small number of times. V usage is TRBV11-2 and J usage is TRBJ2-1; possibly TRBD2 for D (5 bases). The CDR3 length is 11 residues. V lost 4 bases and J 10 bases, leaving 8 bases between the germline ends. CDR1 and CDR2 (germline): SGHAT, FQNNGV. The CDR3: CASSWTGEQFF. DNA of the CDR3: TGTGCCAGCAGCTGGACGGGGGAGCAGTTCTTC.

The chain recombines TRBV5-1 with TRBJ2-7; TRBD2 matches 8 bases. This CDR3 contains 13 residues. Germline lookup yields CDR1 SGHRS and CDR2 YFSETQ. The V gene end was trimmed by 4 bases and the J gene end by 6 bases; junction bases not matched to a gene: 6. The CDR3 DNA sequence: TGCGCCAGCAGCGGAAGCGGGAGTGTCGAGCAGTACTTC. This gives the protein CASSGSGSVEQYF.